Below are 10 T cell receptor beta chains sequenced from a single sample in a study of T cells in Graves' hyperthyroidism and ophthalmopathy. RNA transcripts were the template for amplifying TCR beta CDR3 regions. During a first-round RT-PCR of the TCR CDR3, the HTBI primer set was used. TCRdb called the multiplex PCR reads again in MiXCR, with one record for every CDR3 protein. The sample shows about 640,000 distinct CDR3 sequences, 13% to 15% of them seen only once. Sample: blood. Source of these receptors: a woman aged 50 to 60 with Graves' ophthalmopathy.

This clonotype was seen only a few times. A junction end diverges from the germline sequence, so it may reflect a read error. The rearrangement joins TRBV28 to TRBJ2-2; TRBD2 aligns across 10 bases. CDR3 length equals 16 residues. Per germline, CDR1 MDHEN and CDR2 SYDVKM. The CDR3 region is CASSILGLANTGELVF. In DNA form, the CDR3 reads TGTGCCAGCAGTATCCTGGGACTAGCGAACACCGGGGAGCTGGTTTTT. The full variable domain, its missing parts supplied by reference TRBV28 and TRBJ2-2, is DVKVTQSSRYLVKRTGEKVFLECVQDMDHENMFWYRQDPGLGLRLIYFSYDVKMKEKGDIPEGYSVSREKKERFSLILESASTNQTSMYLCASSILGLANTGELVFGEGSRLTVL.

This clonotype showed up many times. V gene TRBV12-3 or TRBV12-4 combines with J gene TRBJ2-3; D gene uncertain. There are 12 residues in the CDR3. Trimming removed 2 bases at V and 4 bases at J, with 4 bases between. The CDR3 loop reads CASSLMADTQYF. CDR3 in DNA: TGTGCCAGCAGTTTAATGGCAGATACGCAGTATTTT.

Ten or more counts support this clonotype. V and J are TRBV12-3 or TRBV12-4 and TRBJ2-2, with no clear D. Trimming shortened V by 5 bases and J by 6 bases, and 7 bases separated the two germline ends. CDR3 length: 12 amino acids. The CDR3 DNA sequence: TGTGCCAGCAGTAACTATGCCGGGGAGCTGTTTTTT. Its protein is CASSNYAGELFF.

This clonotype came up many times. V usage is TRBV7-9 and J usage is TRBJ2-7; 7 bases match TRBD1. The CDR3 is 14 residues long. Germline assignment: CDR1 SEHNR and CDR2 FQNEAQ (reference sequence). V lost 5 bases and J lost 6; bases outside the gene matches: 10. The CDR3 protein is CASSPPTGMREQYF. The CDR3 coding sequence is TGTGCCAGCAGCCCCCCGACAGGGATGCGCGAGCAGTACTTC. The variable domain in full, completed from reference TRBV7-9 and TRBJ2-7, reads DTGVSQNPRHKITKRGQNVTFRCDPISEHNRLYWYRQTLGQGPEFLTYFQNEAQLEKSRLLSDRFSAERPKGSFSTLEIQRTEQGDSAMYLCASSPPTGMREQYFGPGTRLTVT.

This clonotype was observed many times. V gene TRBV7-2 combines with J gene TRBJ1-1; D call uncertain. Looked up from germline, CDR1 is SGHTA and CDR2 is FQGNSA. V was trimmed by 5 bases and J by 6 bases, leaving 16 bases between them. The CDR3 is made up of 14 amino acids. The CDR3 protein is CASSRGGVLSEAFF. The CDR3 DNA reads TGTGCCAGCAGCAGAGGTGGGGTTTTATCTGAAGCTTTCTTT.

The V and J genes are TRBV7-2 and TRBJ2-3; TRBD2 agrees at 10 bases. The CDR3 has 14 amino acids. V lost 7 bases to trimming and J lost 1 base; unmatched junction nucleotides: 2. CDR1 SGHTA and CDR2 FQGNSA come from the germline V gene. This chain's CDR3 is CASTGTSGTDTQYF. The CDR3 DNA sequence: TGTGCCAGCACCGGGACTAGCGGCACAGATACGCAGTATTTT.

Ten or more counts support this clonotype. V gene TRBV2 combines with J gene TRBJ1-2; 8 bases match TRBD1. The CDR3 has 14 residues. Germline V CDR1 and CDR2: SNHLY, FYNNEI. With V trimmed by 7 bases and J by 4 bases, 8 bases remained unmatched. The CDR3: CASKWTGSAYGYTF. CDR3 bases: TGTGCCAGCAAATGGACAGGGTCGGCCTATGGCTACACCTTC.

The table lists this clonotype with many counts. This rearrangement joins TRBV20-1 to TRBJ2-3; TRBD2 aligns across 9 bases. Unmatched junction bases numbered 8, after V lost 5 bases and J lost 8 bases. The CDR3 sequence is 13 residues long. Germline CDR1 is DFQATT and CDR2 is SNEGSKA (reference sequence). The CDR3 coding sequence is TGCAGTGCTCCCCCGAGCGGGAGGAGTACGCAGTATTTT. Protein sequence: CSAPPSGRSTQYF.

In its sample, this clonotype was seen a few times. The rearrangement joins TRBV4-3 to TRBJ2-2; D may correspond to TRBD1 or TRBD2 (5 bases each). With 0 bases removed from V and 0 bases from J, the gap between germline ends came to 11 bases. CDR1 is LGHNA and CDR2 is YSLEER in the germline V gene. The CDR3 is 17 residues long. CDR3 sequence (DNA): TGCGCCAGCAGCCAAGATCTTGAGGGGTCGAACACCGGGGAGCTGTTTTTT. This codes for CASSQDLEGSNTGELFF.

This clonotype came up a few times. The chain recombines TRBV4-1 with TRBJ1-4, with unresolved D. The CDR3 totals 16 residues. Trimming shortened V by 3 bases and J by 3 bases, and 14 bases separated the two germline ends. CDR1 and CDR2 (germline): MGHRA, YSYEKL. CDR3 region: CASSHSFGVANEKLFF. The CDR3 DNA reads TGCGCCAGCAGCCACAGTTTCGGGGTGGCTAATGAAAAACTGTTTTTT.